These T cell receptor beta chains were read from a single sample in a study of technical replicates of blood from a handful of donors. Assay used: immunoSEQ multiplex PCR; TCRdb lists only in-frame clones, some missing. The sample has almost 90,000 clones; 90% to 95% are singletons. The sample taken for sequencing was T cells isolated from PBMCs. All receptors come from a human donor in good health. CDR3s include the opening cysteine and the closing phenylalanine or tryptophan. Fields, in order: J gene, clone size, D gene, V gene, CDR3 DNA, CDR3 protein. The D gene is left open where the match is weak. Expanded clones get a size class; other rows say once, few or many, or leave the size out.

TRBJ2-7	-	-	TRBV5-5	TGTGCCAGCAGCACGGACCCGCTAGGAGGCGAGCAGTACTTC	CASSTDPLGGEQYF
TRBJ2-5	-	-	TRBV11-2	TGTGCCAGCAGCTTAGAGCCAAACTCCCGGGAGACCCAGTACTTC	CASSLEPNSRETQYF
TRBJ2-2	-	TRBD1	TRBV4-1	TGCGCCAGCAGCCCTTTGGTAGGGGGCGTGAACACCGGGGAGCTGTTTTTT	CASSPLVGGVNTGELFF
TRBJ1-5	-	TRBD1	TRBV27	TGTGCCAGCAGTTTAGATGGGACAGGGTTTGGACAGCCCCAGCATTTT	CASSLDGTGFGQPQHF
TRBJ2-1	-	-	TRBV5-6	TGTGCCAGCAGCTTTACCGGGGGGCAGTTCTTC	CASSFTGGQFF
TRBJ1-2	-	TRBD1	TRBV6-5	TGTGCCAGCCTATCCTACCTATACCCGGGACAGATCTACACCTTC	CASLSYLYPGQIYTF
TRBJ2-1	-	TRBD2	TRBV30	TGTGCCTGGAGTGTAAGGCTAGCGGGGGTCAATGAGCAGTTCTTC	CAWSVRLAGVNEQFF
TRBJ2-1	-	-	TRBV11-3	TGTGCCAGCAGCGGGTTTGGGGGGGCCGGCAATGAGCAGTTCTTC	CASSGFGGAGNEQFF
TRBJ2-3	-	TRBD2	TRBV2	TGTGCCAGCAGCCAGGGACTAGTCACAGATACGCAGTATTTT	CASSQGLVTDTQYF
TRBJ1-5	-	-	TRBV7-9	TGTGCCAGCAGCTTAAGCGAAAATCAGCCCCAGCATTTT	CASSLSENQPQHF
TRBJ2-7	-	-	TRBV28	TGTGCCAGCAGTCGCGACCGTGGAGGGACCTACGAGCAGTACTTC	CASSRDRGGTYEQYF
TRBJ2-3	once	-	TRBV10-3	TGTGCCACCGGGGGGCTTAAGCGGGGCGGCACAGATACGCAGTATTTT	CATGGLKRGGTDTQYF
TRBJ2-3	-	TRBD2	TRBV5-1	TGCGCCAGCAGCTTGGACCCTAGCGGTAGCACAGATACGCAGTATTTT	CASSLDPSGSTDTQYF
TRBJ2-2	-	-	TRBV5-1	TGCGCCAGCAGCTTGTCCGCTATGGCGGGCACCGGGGAGCTGTTTTTT	CASSLSAMAGTGELFF
TRBJ1-6	-	TRBD1	TRBV9	TGTGCCAGCAGCGTAGCTACGACAGGGTCCGTCAATTCACCCCTCCACTTT	CASSVATTGSVNSPLHF
TRBJ2-2	-	-	TRBV6-5	TGTGCCAGCAGTTACACTACTTACAGGGCCGGGGAGCTGTTTTTT	CASSYTTYRAGELFF
TRBJ2-4	-	-	TRBV1	TGCACCAGCAGCCAAGAAAGGGGCCGGCTAGCCAAAAACATTCAGTACTTC	CTSSQERGRLAKNIQYF
TRBJ2-2	once	TRBD1	TRBV19	TGTGCCAGTAGTATTTTACAGGGGTCTACCGGGGAGCTGTTTTTT	CASSILQGSTGELFF
TRBJ2-1	-	TRBD2	TRBV7-9	TGTGCCAGCAGCTTCCCGTGGGTACCGGGAGGGCCCTATGAGCAGTTCTTC	CASSFPWVPGGPYEQFF
TRBJ2-7	-	-	TRBV9	TGTGCCAGCAGCGTAGTCCCGAGCTCCTACGAGCAGTACTTC	CASSVVPSSYEQYF